Following are 3 T cell receptor beta chains from one sample sequenced in a study of cytomegalovirus exposure and HLA in healthy donors. The PCR was carried out with 60 Vbeta primers and 13 Jbeta primers. The table came from immunoSEQ multiplex PCR; TCRdb's copy has only in-frame clones and leaves some out. The sample shows tens of thousands of clones, roughly 60% of them seen only once. The sequenced sample consisted of PBMCs. These receptor sequences come from a boy younger than 18 in good health and CMV-seropositive.

In its sample, this clone was seen once. The chain links TRBV5-1 to TRBJ1-6; no firm D call. CDR3 length: 17 amino acids. The germline V gene has CDR1 SGHRS and CDR2 YFSETQ. The V end was cut by 4 bases, the J end by 0 bases, with 14 bases between. The CDR3 bases are TGCGCCAGCAGCGTCTTAGGTGGGAGCTCCTATAATTCACCCCTCCACTTT. Its translation is CASSVLGGSSYNSPLHF.

V and J are TRBV6-1 and TRBJ2-5, with D uncertain. Trimming removed 2 bases from V and 7 bases from J, with 11 bases in between. Germline values: CDR1 MNHNS, CDR2 SASEGT. The CDR3 length is 13 residues. Written as DNA, the CDR3 is TGTGCCAGCAGTGAACCCCCGCTTAGGACCCAGTACTTC. Its translation: CASSEPPLRTQYF.

This clone has a handful of counts. A read error may produce the germline difference seen at one junction end. The genes are TRBV7-9 and TRBJ2-6; D is perhaps TRBD1 (5 bases). The CDR3 is 14 residues long. Germline CDR1 SEHNR, CDR2 FQNEAQ (reference sequence). Here the CDR3 DNA reads TGTGCCAGCAGCTTACAGGCTGGGGCCAACGTCCTGCCTTTC. Translation gives CASSLQAGANVLPF.